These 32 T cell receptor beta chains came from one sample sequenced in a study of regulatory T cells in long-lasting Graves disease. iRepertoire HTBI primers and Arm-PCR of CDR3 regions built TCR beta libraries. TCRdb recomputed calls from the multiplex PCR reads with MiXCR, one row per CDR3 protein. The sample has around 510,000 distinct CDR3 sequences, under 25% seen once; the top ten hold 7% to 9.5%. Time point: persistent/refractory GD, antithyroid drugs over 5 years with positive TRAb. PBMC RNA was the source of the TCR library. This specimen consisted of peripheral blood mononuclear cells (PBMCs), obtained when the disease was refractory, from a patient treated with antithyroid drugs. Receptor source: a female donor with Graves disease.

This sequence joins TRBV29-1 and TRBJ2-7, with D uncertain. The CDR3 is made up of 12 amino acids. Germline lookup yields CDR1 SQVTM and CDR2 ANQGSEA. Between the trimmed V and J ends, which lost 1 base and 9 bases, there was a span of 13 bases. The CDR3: CSVEGVEIRQYF. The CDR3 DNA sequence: TGCAGCGTTGAAGGTGTCGAGATAAGGCAGTACTTC.

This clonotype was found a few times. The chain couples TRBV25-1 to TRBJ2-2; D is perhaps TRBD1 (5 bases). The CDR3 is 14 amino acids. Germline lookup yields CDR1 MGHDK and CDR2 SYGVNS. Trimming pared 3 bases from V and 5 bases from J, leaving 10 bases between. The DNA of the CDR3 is TGTGCCAGCAGTGACAGGGTGTTTACCGGGGAGCTGTTTTTT. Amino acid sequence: CASSDRVFTGELFF.

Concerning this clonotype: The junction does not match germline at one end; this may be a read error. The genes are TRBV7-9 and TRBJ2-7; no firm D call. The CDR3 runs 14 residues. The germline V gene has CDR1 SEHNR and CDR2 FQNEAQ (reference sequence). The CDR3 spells CASSPTGPSYEQHF. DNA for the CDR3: TGTGCCAGCAGCCCAACGGGTCCCTCCTACGAGCAGCACTTC. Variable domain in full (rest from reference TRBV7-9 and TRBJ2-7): DTGVSQNPRHKITKRGQNVTFRCDPISEHNRLYWYRQTLGQGPEFLTYFQNEAQLEKSRLLSDRFSAERPKGSFSTLEIQRTEQGDSAMYLCASSPTGPSYEQHFGPGTRLTVT.

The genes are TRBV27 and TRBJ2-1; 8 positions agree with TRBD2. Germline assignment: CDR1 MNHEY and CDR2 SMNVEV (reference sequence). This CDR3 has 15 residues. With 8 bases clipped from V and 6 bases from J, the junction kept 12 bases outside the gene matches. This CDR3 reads CASARGTSGSNEQFF. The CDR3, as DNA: TGTGCCAGCGCTAGGGGAACTAGCGGAAGCAATGAGCAGTTCTTC.

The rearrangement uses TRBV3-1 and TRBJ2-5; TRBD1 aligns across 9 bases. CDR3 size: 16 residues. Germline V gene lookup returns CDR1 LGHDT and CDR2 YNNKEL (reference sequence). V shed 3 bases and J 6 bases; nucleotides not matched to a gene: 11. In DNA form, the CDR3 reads TGTGCCAGCAGCCAGGGACAGGGTGGAGGGATAAAGACCCAGTACTTC. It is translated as CASSQGQGGGIKTQYF.

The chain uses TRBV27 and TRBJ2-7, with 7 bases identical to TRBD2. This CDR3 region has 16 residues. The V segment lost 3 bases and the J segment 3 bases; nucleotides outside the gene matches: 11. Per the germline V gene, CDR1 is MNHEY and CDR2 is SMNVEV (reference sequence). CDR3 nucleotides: TGTGCCAGCAGTTTCGCGGGAGTAAGTCGAGTCTACGAGCAGTACTTC. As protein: CASSFAGVSRVYEQYF.

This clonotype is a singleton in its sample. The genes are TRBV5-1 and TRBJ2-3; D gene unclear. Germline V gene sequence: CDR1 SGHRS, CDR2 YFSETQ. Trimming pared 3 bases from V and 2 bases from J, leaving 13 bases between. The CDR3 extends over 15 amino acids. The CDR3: CASSSSGGHTDTQYF. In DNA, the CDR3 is TGCGCCAGCAGCTCAAGTGGCGGCCACACAGATACGCAGTATTTT.

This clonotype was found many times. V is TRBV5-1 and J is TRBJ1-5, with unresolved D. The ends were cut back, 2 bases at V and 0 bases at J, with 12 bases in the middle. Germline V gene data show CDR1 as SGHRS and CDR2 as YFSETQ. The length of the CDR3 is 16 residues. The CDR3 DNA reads TGCGCCAGCAGCTTCCACCTCCACCCTAGCAATCAGCCCCAGCATTTT. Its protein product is CASSFHLHPSNQPQHF. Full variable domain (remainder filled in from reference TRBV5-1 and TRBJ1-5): KAGVTQTPRYLIKTRGQQVTLSCSPISGHRSVSWYQQTPGQGLQFLFEYFSETQRNKGNFPGRFSGRQFSNSRSEMNVSTLELGDSALYLCASSFHLHPSNQPQHFGDGTRLSIL.

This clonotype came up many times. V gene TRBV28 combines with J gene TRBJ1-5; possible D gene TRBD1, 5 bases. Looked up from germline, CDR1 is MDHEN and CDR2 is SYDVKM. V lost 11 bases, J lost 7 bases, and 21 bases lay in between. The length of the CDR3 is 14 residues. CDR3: CAGAPDTRLQPQHF. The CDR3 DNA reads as TGTGCCGGCGCCCCGGACACCCGTTTGCAGCCCCAGCATTTT.

The DNA for the CDR3 is TGTGCCAGCAGGCCCGGGACCGGGGAGCTGTTTTTT. It specifies CASRPGTGELFF. The chain is built from TRBV6-2 or TRBV6-3 and TRBJ2-2; D not certain. V was trimmed by 6 bases and J by 5 bases, leaving 7 bases between them. The length of the CDR3 is 12 residues. Germline assignment: CDR1 MNHEY and CDR2 SVGEGT.

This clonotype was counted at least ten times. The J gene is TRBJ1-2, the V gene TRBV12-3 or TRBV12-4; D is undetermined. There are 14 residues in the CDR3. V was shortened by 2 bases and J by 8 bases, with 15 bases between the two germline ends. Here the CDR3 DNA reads TGTGCCAGCAGTTTAACAGCCCTCTCGGTGGGCTACACCTTC. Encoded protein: CASSLTALSVGYTF.

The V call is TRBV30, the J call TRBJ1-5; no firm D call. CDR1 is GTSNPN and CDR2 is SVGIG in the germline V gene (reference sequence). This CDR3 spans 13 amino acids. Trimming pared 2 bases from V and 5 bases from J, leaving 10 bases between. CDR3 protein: CAWSSREHQPQHF. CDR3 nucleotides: TGTGCCTGGAGTAGTAGGGAGCATCAGCCCCAGCATTTT.

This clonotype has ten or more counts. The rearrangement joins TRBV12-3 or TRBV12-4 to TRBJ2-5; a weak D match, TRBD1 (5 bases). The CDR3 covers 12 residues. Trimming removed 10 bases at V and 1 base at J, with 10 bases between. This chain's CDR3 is CATMDIQETQYF. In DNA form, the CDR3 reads TGTGCCACCATGGACATCCAAGAGACCCAGTACTTC.

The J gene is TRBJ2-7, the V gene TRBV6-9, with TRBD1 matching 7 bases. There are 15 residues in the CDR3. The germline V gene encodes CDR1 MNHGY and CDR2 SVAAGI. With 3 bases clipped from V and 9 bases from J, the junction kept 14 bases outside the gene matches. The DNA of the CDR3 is TGTGCCAGCAGTTACGGGCAGGGGGAAGTTTTTGGGCAGTACTTC. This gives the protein CASSYGQGEVFGQYF.

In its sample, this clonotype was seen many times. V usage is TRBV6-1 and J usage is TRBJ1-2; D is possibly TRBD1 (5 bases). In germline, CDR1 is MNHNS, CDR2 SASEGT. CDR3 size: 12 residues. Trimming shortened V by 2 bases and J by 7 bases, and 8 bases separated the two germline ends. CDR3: CASSEQGFGYTF. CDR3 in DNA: TGTGCCAGCAGTGAACAGGGTTTTGGCTACACCTTC.

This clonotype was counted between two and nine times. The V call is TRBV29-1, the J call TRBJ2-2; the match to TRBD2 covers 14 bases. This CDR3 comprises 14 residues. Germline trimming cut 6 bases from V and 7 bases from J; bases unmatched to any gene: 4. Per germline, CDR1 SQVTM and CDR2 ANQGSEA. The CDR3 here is CSVGLAGAGGELFF. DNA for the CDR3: TGCAGCGTGGGACTAGCGGGAGCGGGCGGGGAGCTGTTTTTT.

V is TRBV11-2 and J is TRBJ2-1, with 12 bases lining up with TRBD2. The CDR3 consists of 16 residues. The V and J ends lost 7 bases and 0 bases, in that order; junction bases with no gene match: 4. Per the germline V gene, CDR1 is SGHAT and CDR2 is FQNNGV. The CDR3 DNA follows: TGTGCCAGCACCAGGACTAGCGGGAACTCCTACAATGAGCAGTTCTTC. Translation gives CASTRTSGNSYNEQFF.

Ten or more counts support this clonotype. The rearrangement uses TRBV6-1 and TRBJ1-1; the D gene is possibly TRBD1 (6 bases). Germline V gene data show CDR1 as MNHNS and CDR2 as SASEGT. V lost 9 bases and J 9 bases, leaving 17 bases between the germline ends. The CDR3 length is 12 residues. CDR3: CASKTGGGKAFF. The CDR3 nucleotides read TGTGCCAGTAAAACAGGCGGGGGCAAAGCTTTCTTT.

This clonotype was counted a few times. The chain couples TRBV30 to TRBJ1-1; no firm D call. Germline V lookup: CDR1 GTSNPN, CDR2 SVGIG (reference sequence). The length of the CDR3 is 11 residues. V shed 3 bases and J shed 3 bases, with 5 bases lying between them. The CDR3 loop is CAWRGYTEAFF. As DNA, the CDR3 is TGTGCCTGGAGGGGGTACACTGAAGCTTTCTTT.

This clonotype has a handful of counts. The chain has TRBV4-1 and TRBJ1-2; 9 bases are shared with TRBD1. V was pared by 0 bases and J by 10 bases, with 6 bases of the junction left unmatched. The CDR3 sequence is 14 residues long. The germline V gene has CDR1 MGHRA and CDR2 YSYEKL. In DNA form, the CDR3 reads TGCGCCAGCAGCCAAGAGGAGCGACAGGGGGACTACACCTTC. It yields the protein CASSQEERQGDYTF.

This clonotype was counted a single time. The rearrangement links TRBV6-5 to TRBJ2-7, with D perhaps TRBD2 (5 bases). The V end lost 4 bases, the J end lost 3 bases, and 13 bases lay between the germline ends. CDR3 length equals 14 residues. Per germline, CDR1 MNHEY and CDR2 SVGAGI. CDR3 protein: CASSFSASIYEQYF. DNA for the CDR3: TGTGCCAGCAGTTTCTCGGCTAGCATCTACGAGCAGTACTTC.

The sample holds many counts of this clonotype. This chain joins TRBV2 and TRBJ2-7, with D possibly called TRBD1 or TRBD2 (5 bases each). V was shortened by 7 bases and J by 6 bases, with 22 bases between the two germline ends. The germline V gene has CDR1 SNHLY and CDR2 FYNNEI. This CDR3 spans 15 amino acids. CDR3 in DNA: TGTGCCAGCACTCGGCTGGGGGATATCCCCTCCGAGCAGTACTTC. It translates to CASTRLGDIPSEQYF.

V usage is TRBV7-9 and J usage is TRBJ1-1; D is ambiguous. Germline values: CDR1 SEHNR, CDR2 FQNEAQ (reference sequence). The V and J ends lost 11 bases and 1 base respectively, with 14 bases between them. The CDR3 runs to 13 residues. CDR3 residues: CAGTKGSNTEAFF. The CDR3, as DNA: TGTGCCGGTACGAAGGGATCGAACACTGAAGCTTTCTTT.

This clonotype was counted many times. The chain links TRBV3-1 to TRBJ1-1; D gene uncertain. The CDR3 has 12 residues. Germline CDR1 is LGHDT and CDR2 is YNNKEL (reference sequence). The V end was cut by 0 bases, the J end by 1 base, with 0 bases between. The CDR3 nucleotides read TGTGCCAGCAGCCAAGAGAACACTGAAGCTTTCTTT. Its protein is CASSQENTEAFF.

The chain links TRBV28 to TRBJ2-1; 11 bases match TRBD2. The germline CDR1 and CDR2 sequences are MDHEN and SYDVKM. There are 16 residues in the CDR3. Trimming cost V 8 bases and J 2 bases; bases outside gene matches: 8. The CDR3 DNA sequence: TGTGCCAGCTGGTCGATAGCGGGAGGGCCCTACAATGAGCAGTTCTTC. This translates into CASWSIAGGPYNEQFF.

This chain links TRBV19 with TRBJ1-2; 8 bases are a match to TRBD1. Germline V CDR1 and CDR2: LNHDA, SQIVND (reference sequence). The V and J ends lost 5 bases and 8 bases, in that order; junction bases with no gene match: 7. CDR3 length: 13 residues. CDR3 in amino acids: CASSAPGGWGYTF. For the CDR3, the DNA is TGTGCCAGTAGTGCCCCAGGGGGCTGGGGCTACACCTTC.

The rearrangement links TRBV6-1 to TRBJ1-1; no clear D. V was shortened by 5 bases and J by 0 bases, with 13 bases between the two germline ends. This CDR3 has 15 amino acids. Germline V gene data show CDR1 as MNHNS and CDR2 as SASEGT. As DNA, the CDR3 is TGTGCCAGCAGTACCCCTGTGATGGTGAACACTGAAGCTTTCTTT. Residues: CASSTPVMVNTEAFF.

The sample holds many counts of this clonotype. This CDR3 reads CASSLAVYNEQFF. CDR3 nucleotide sequence: TGTGCCAGCAGCCTAGCGGTCTACAATGAGCAGTTCTTC. This chain links TRBV12-3 or TRBV12-4 with TRBJ2-1; 7 bases map to TRBD2. With V trimmed by 6 bases and J by 3 bases, 2 bases remained unmatched. The CDR3 is 13 residues long.

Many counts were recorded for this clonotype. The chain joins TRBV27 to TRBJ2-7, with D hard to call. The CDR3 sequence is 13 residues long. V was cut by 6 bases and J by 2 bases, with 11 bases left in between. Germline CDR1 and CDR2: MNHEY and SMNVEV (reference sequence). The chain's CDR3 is CASSPTPAYEQYF. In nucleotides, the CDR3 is TGTGCCAGCAGCCCTACCCCTGCCTACGAGCAGTACTTC.

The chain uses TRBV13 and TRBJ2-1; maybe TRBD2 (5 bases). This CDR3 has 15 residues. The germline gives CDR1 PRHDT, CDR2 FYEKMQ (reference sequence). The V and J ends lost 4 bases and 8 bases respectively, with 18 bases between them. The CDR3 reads CASSSDGGLRDEQFF. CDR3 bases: TGTGCCAGCAGCTCGGACGGAGGCCTTAGGGATGAGCAGTTCTTC.

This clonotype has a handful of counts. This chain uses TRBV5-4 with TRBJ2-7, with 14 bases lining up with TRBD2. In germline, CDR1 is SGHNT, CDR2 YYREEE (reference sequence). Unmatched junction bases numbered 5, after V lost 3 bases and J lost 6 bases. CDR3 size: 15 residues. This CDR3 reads CASSSGLAGVGEQYF. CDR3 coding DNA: TGTGCCAGCAGCTCGGGACTAGCGGGAGTAGGCGAGCAGTACTTC.

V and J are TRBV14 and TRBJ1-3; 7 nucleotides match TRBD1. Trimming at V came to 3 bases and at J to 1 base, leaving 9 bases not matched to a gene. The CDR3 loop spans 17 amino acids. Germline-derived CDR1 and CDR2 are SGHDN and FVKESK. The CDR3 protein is CASSHDRQGTSGNTIYF. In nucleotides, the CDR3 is TGTGCCAGCAGCCATGACCGACAGGGCACTTCTGGAAACACCATATATTTT.